The TCR beta chain described here comes from a study of T cells in Graves' hyperthyroidism and ophthalmopathy. TCR beta CDR3 regions were amplified from RNA transcripts. The HTBI primer set served for first-round RT-PCR of the TCR CDR3. TCRdb reprocessed the multiplex PCR reads via MiXCR and lists one record per CDR3 protein. The sample consists of under 450,000 distinct CDR3 sequences, approximately 14% of them appearing once. CDR3 length equals 15 residues. The germline CDR1 and CDR2 sequences are DFQATT and SNEGSKA (reference sequence). Losses at the gene ends were 2 bases for V and 3 bases for J; bases not matched to a gene: 7. The authors deemed Graves' hyperthyroidism stable absent ophthalmopathy progression within 18 months. Aged 18 to 65, the patients had hyperthyroidism that was newly diagnosed and had lasted under 2 months.

The chain employs TRBV20-1 and TRBJ2-3; 8 bases match TRBD2. This receptor was obtained from a young woman with Graves' hyperthyroidism. Sequences were obtained from blood. This CDR3 reads CSARTGREGTDTQYF. CDR3 sequence (DNA): TGCAGTGCTAGAACGGGACGGGAGGGGACAGATACGCAGTATTTT.